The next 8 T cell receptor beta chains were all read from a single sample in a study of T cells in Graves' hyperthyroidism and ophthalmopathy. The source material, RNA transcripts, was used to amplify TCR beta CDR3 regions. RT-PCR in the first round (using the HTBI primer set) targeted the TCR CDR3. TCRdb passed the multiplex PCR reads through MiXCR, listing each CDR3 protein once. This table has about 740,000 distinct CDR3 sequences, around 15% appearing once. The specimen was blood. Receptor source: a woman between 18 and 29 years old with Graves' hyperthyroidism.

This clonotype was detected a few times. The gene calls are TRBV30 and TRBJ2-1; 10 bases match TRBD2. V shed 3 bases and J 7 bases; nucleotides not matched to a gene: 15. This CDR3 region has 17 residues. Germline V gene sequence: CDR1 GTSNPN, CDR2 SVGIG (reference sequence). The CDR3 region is CAWRVRPSGRLGNEQFF. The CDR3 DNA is TGTGCCTGGAGGGTAAGACCTAGCGGGAGATTGGGGAATGAGCAGTTCTTC.

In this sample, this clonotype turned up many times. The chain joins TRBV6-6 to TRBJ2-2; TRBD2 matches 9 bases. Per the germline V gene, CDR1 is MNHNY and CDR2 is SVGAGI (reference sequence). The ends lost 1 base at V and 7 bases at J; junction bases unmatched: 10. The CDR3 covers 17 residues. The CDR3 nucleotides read TGTGCCAGCAGTTACTTGGCCGGGACTAGCTTTAGCGGGGAGCTGTTTTTT. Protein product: CASSYLAGTSFSGELFF.

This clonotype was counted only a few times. In DNA, the CDR3 is TGCGCCAGCAGTGAGTCGACTAGCGGGAGATACGAGCAGTACTTC. Encoded protein: CASSESTSGRYEQYF. The chain is built from TRBV10-1 and TRBJ2-7, with 12 bases identical to TRBD2. This CDR3 spans 15 amino acids. Germline assignment: CDR1 WNHNN and CDR2 SYGVQD (reference sequence). V lost 0 bases, J lost 4 bases, and 1 base stayed unmatched.

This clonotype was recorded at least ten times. The CDR3 region has the DNA TGCGCCAGCAGCTTCAACGACAGGGGCAATCAGCCCCAGCATTTT. Protein: CASSFNDRGNQPQHF. The chain carries TRBV4-1 and TRBJ1-5; 7 nucleotides line up with TRBD1. In germline, CDR1 is MGHRA, CDR2 YSYEKL. The CDR3 is 15 residues long. The V gene end was trimmed by 5 bases and the J gene end by 2 bases; junction bases not matched to a gene: 6.

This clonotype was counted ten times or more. The CDR3 DNA follows: TGTGCCAGCAGCGATAGGGTCCTTAACTATGGCTACACCTTC. This encodes CASSDRVLNYGYTF. The chain uses TRBV3-1 and TRBJ1-2; no clear D gene. Germline V gene data show CDR1 as LGHDT and CDR2 as YNNKEL (reference sequence). Trimming left V 5 bases short and J 1 base short, with 11 bases between. CDR3 length: 14 residues. Filled out from reference TRBV3-1 and TRBJ1-2, the complete variable domain reads DTAVSQTPKYLVTQMGNDKSIKCEQNLGHDTMYWYKQDSKKFLKIMFSYNNKELIINETVPNRFSPKSPDKAHLNLHINSLELGDSAVYFCASSDRVLNYGYTFGSGTRLTVV.

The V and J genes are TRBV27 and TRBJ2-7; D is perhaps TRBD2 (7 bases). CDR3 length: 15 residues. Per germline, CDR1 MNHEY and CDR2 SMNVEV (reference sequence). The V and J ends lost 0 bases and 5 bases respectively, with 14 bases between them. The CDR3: CASSLSFSGGHEQYF. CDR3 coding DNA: TGTGCCAGCAGTTTATCATTTTCGGGGGGCCACGAGCAGTACTTC.

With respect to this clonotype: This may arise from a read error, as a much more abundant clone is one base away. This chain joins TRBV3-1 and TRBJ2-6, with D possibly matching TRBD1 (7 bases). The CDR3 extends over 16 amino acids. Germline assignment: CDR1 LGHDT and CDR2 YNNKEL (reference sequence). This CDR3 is CVSSQGGPSGANVLTF. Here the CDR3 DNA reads TGTGTCAGCAGCCAGGGGGGCCCCTCTGGGGCCAACGTCCTGACTTTC.

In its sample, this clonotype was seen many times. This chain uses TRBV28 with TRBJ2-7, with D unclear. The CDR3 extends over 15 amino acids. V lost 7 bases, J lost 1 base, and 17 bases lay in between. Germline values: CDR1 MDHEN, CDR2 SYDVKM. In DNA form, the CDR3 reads TGTGCCAGCACGAGGCAAGCCGTCTTTTCCTACGAGCAGTACTTC. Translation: CASTRQAVFSYEQYF.